The TCR beta chain described here comes from a study of blood T cell repertoires in COVID-19. Study background: PBMCs, B-cell-depleted T cells, or T cells were the source of the cDNA or gDNA that made up the material.

This table comes from immunoSEQ multiplex PCR, and its TCRdb copy is limited to in-frame clones, with some not included. The sample yields around 120,000 clones, about 83% seen once. CDR3 length equals 16 residues. The germline CDR1 and CDR2 sequences are SGHTA and FQGNSA. Unmatched junction bases numbered 6, after V lost 4 bases and J lost 5 bases. The source material was peripheral blood. The TCR sequence derives from a man aged 35 to 55 with active or convalescent COVID-19. V usage is TRBV7-2 and J usage is TRBJ2-5; 14 nucleotides agree with TRBD2. The CDR3 coding sequence is TGTGCCAGCAGCTCGACTAGCGGGGGGGCGAGGGAGACCCAGTACTTC. It yields the protein CASSSTSGGARETQYF.